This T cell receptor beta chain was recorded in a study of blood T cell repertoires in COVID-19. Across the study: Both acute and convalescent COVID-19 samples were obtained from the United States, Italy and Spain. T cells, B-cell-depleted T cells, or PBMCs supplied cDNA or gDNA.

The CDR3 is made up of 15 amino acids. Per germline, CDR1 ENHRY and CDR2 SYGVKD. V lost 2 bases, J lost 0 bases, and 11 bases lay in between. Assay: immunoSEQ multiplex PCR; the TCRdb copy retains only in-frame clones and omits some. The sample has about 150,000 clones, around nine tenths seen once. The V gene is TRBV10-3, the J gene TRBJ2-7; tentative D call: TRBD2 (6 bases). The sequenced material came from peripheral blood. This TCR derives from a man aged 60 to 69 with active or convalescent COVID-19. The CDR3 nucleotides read TGTGCCATCAGTGAGAGCGGGTCGAACTCCTACGAGCAGTACTTC. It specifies CAISESGSNSYEQYF.